One sample yielded the 26 T cell receptor beta chains listed below, sequenced in a study of OX40 agonist ivuxolimab in advanced cancers. Clones were read by immunoSEQ multiplex PCR, and TCRdb kept only the in-frame ones, dropping some. The data contain over 60,000 clones, roughly 80% of them singletons. Sequencing was performed on CD4+ or CD8+ T cells sorted from blood, taken in a trial of the OX40 agonist ivuxolimab. Source of these receptors: an adult with an advanced solid tumor such as melanoma, head and neck, liver or kidney cancer.

The chain joins TRBV28 to TRBJ1-1; 7 bases are shared with TRBD1. CDR1 and CDR2 (germline): MDHEN, SYDVKM. V was clipped by 7 bases and J by 0 bases; unmatched bases: 5. The length of the CDR3 is 14 residues. The CDR3 protein is CASTDRAMNTEAFF. CDR3 DNA: TGTGCCAGCACCGACAGGGCCATGAACACTGAAGCTTTCTTT.

The chain combines TRBV28 with TRBJ2-1; D not resolved. Germline V lookup: CDR1 MDHEN, CDR2 SYDVKM. Deletions cut 2 bases from V and 4 bases from J, with 3 bases between. The CDR3 consists of 12 residues. CDR3 DNA: TGTGCCAGCAGTTTACCGTACAATGAGCAGTTCTTC. Translating it yields CASSLPYNEQFF.

This sequence joins TRBV4-1 and TRBJ2-1; D gene ambiguous. The V gene's germline CDR1 is MGHRA and CDR2 YSYEKL. The CDR3 consists of 13 residues. The V gene lost 1 base and the J gene lost 5 bases, with 6 bases spanning the gap. The CDR3 nucleotides read TGCGCCAGCAGCCAAGGGCGGAACAATGAGCAGTTCTTC. Its translation: CASSQGRNNEQFF.

The CDR3 nucleotides are TGTGCCAGCATCGAGAACACCGGGGAGCTGTTTTTT. Translated, it gives CASIENTGELFF. The chain combines TRBV25-1 with TRBJ2-2; D is unresolved. CDR1 is MGHDK, CDR2 SYGVNS, per germline. V was clipped by 7 bases and J by 1 base, with 4 bases between them. The CDR3 spans 12 residues.

This clone was seen only once. The sample carries other DNA sequences with the same CDR3. The chain links TRBV10-3 to TRBJ2-3; D is unclear. The ends were cut back, 6 bases at V and 2 bases at J, with 3 bases in the middle. Per the germline V gene, CDR1 is ENHRY and CDR2 is SYGVKD. The CDR3 consists of 11 residues. The CDR3 DNA sequence: TGTGCCATCAGAGACACAGATACGCAGTATTTT. Its protein is CAIRDTDTQYF.

The rearrangement uses TRBV7-2 and TRBJ1-2, with TRBD1 matching 10 bases. CDR3 size: 17 residues. V gave up 1 base and J gave up 1 base; unmatched junction bases: 6. Germline lookup yields CDR1 SGHTA and CDR2 FQGNSA. The CDR3 protein is CASSLVGTGASNYGYTF. The CDR3 coding sequence is TGTGCCAGCAGCTTAGTTGGGACAGGGGCGAGTAACTATGGCTACACCTTC.

This clone was recorded a few times. CDR3: CASSFTANQPQHF. The CDR3 DNA sequence: TGTGCCAGCAGCTTTACGGCCAATCAGCCCCAGCATTTT. The chain combines TRBV5-7 with TRBJ1-5; D unclear. TRBV5-7 is flagged as an ORF with uncertain function. V shed 2 bases and J shed 3 bases, with 6 bases lying between them. The CDR3 has 13 amino acids.

This chain connects TRBV2 to TRBJ2-7, with D unclear. Trimming left V 7 bases short and J 0 bases short, with 10 bases between. This CDR3 contains 13 residues. Germline lookup yields CDR1 SNHLY and CDR2 FYNNEI. The CDR3 loop is CASTVAASYEQYF. In nucleotides, the CDR3 is TGTGCCAGCACAGTCGCTGCCTCCTACGAGCAGTACTTC.

This sequence joins TRBV29-1 and TRBJ2-1; D unresolved. The CDR3 contains 11 residues. CDR1 and CDR2 (germline): SQVTM, ANQGSEA. Trimming shortened V by 4 bases and J by 3 bases, and 4 bases separated the two germline ends. The CDR3 DNA is TGCAGCGTTGCGGGCTACAATGAGCAGTTCTTC. Translation gives CSVAGYNEQFF.

The chain carries TRBV9 and TRBJ1-3; weak D call: TRBD1 (5 bases). The V end lost 4 bases, the J end lost 4 bases, and 18 bases lay between the germline ends. Germline CDR1 reads SGDLS; CDR2 reads YYNGEE. CDR3 length equals 16 residues. Here the CDR3 reads CASSFVPGFTGNTIYF. The DNA for the CDR3 is TGTGCCAGCAGCTTCGTGCCAGGGTTCACGGGAAACACCATATATTTT.

The rearrangement links TRBV5-1 to TRBJ2-7, with TRBD1 matching over 9 bases. The germline V gene has CDR1 SGHRS and CDR2 YFSETQ. Losses at the gene ends were 0 bases for V and 1 base for J; bases not matched to a gene: 5. The CDR3 has 16 residues. CDR3 amino acids: CASSLGPGQGSYEQYV. The CDR3, as DNA: TGCGCCAGCAGCTTGGGACCGGGACAGGGATCCTACGAGCAGTACGTC.

The chain couples TRBV7-5 to TRBJ1-4; TRBD1, as called in the table, went unchecked against the DNA. TRBV7-5 is reported as a pseudogene. This CDR3 is built from 15 residues. The CDR3 spells CASSLATGNNEKLFF. CDR3 DNA sequence: TGTGCCAGCAGCTTAGCGACAGGGAATAATGAAAAACTGTTTTTT.

The gene calls are TRBV14 and TRBJ1-3; the D is unclear. The germline gives CDR1 SGHDN, CDR2 FVKESK. V lost 4 bases, J lost 1 base, and 2 bases lay in between. There are 12 residues in the CDR3. CDR3 DNA: TGTGCCAGCAGCCTATCTGGAAACACCATATATTTT. Residues: CASSLSGNTIYF.

The chain couples TRBV5-6 to TRBJ2-7; no clear D gene. The germline gives CDR1 SGHDT, CDR2 YYEEEE. Trimming removed 4 bases from V and 0 bases from J, with 8 bases in between. The length of the CDR3 is 13 residues. CDR3 coding DNA: TGTGCCAGCAGCCTCCCAAGCTCCTACGAGCAGTACTTC. This encodes CASSLPSSYEQYF.

The chain has TRBV15 and TRBJ2-5; D possibly corresponds to TRBD2 (5 bases). There are 12 residues in the CDR3. V was clipped by 6 bases and J by 5 bases, with 10 bases between them. Germline loops: CDR1 LNHNV, CDR2 YYDKDF (reference sequence). The CDR3 DNA is TGTGCCACCAGTCGGGGTAGGGAGACCCAGTACTTC. Protein product: CATSRGRETQYF.

On this clone: Other nucleotide sequences in the sample specify the same CDR3. The chain has TRBV4-3 and TRBJ1-4, with D hard to call. CDR3 length: 18 residues. Between the trimmed V and J ends, which lost 1 base and 0 bases, there was a span of 15 bases. CDR1 is LGHNA and CDR2 is YSLEER in the germline V gene. Written as DNA, the CDR3 is TGCGCCAGCAGCCAAGTCGTCCCGGGCTTCCCAACTAATGAAAAACTGTTTTTT. Protein: CASSQVVPGFPTNEKLFF.

The chain has TRBV19 and TRBJ1-3; 7 nucleotides match TRBD1. Germline-derived CDR1 and CDR2 are LNHDA and SQIVND (reference sequence). CDR3 size: 14 residues. V dropped 5 bases and J dropped 0; count of bases not matched to a gene: 1. The DNA for the CDR3 is TGTGCCAGTAGTGCAGGGGGCTCTGGAAACACCATATATTTT. Its protein product is CASSAGGSGNTIYF.

This sequence joins TRBV5-5 and TRBJ2-1; TRBD2 matches at 9 bases. J gave up 0 bases and V 4 bases, and 2 bases lay outside the gene matches. CDR1 is SGHKS, CDR2 YYEKEE, per germline (reference sequence). This CDR3 region has 15 residues. The CDR3 DNA follows: TGTGCCAGCAGCCCGACTAGCGGCTCCTACAATGAGCAGTTCTTC. Its protein is CASSPTSGSYNEQFF.

The J gene is TRBJ2-3, the V gene TRBV20-1; D remains unclear. Between the trimmed V and J ends, which lost 5 bases and 6 bases, there was a span of 9 bases. The CDR3 has 11 residues. In germline, CDR1 is DFQATT, CDR2 SNEGSKA (reference sequence). The CDR3: CSAPTRDTQYF. The CDR3 nucleotides read TGCAGTGCTCCCACACGGGATACGCAGTATTTT.

The chain couples TRBV2 to TRBJ1-5; 7 nucleotides match TRBD1. V lost 4 bases, J lost 2 bases, and 11 bases stayed unmatched. This CDR3 contains 17 residues. Germline CDR1 SNHLY, CDR2 FYNNEI. The CDR3 reads CASSAGQVGSGNQPQHF. CDR3 sequence (DNA): TGTGCCAGCAGTGCCGGACAGGTTGGGTCTGGCAATCAGCCCCAGCATTTT.

The rearrangement links TRBV10-3 to TRBJ2-6; 8 bases agree with TRBD1. The germline V gene has CDR1 ENHRY and CDR2 SYGVKD. The length of the CDR3 is 17 residues. V was clipped by 0 bases and J by 2 bases; unmatched bases: 3. The CDR3 nucleotides read TGTGCCATCAGTGAGTCCCAGGGGGCACCTGGGGCCAACGTCCTGACTTTC. Its protein is CAISESQGAPGANVLTF.

This clone came up a few times. The V gene is TRBV4-2, the J gene TRBJ2-3; D unclear. This CDR3 comprises 12 residues. In germline, CDR1 is LGHNA, CDR2 YNFKEQ. Trimming took off 6 bases at V and 0 bases at J, with 4 bases between the two ends. The CDR3 protein is CASRISTDTQYF. CDR3 nucleotide sequence: TGTGCCAGCAGGATTAGCACAGATACGCAGTATTTT.

This clone turned up a few times. The rearrangement joins TRBV10-3 to TRBJ1-1; the D gene is possibly TRBD1 (5 bases). V was clipped by 0 bases and J by 6 bases, with 11 bases between them. CDR1 and CDR2 from the germline V gene are ENHRY and SYGVKD. The CDR3 is made up of 14 amino acids. CDR3 residues: CAISESGVGAEAFF. In DNA, the CDR3 is TGTGCCATCAGTGAGTCAGGGGTGGGGGCTGAAGCTTTCTTT.

The genes are TRBV6-6 and TRBJ1-5; 7 nucleotides agree with TRBD1. V dropped 2 bases and J dropped 8; count of bases not matched to a gene: 6. The CDR3 covers 14 residues. Germline V gene lookup returns CDR1 MNHNY and CDR2 SVGAGI (reference sequence). The CDR3 coding sequence is TGTGCCAGCAGTTACCCCAGGGGGTTGGAGCCCCAGCATTTT. Protein sequence: CASSYPRGLEPQHF.

This clone occurred a few times. The chain is built from TRBV7-3 and TRBJ2-3; tentatively, D is TRBD1 (6 bases). V lost 5 bases and J 4 bases, leaving 10 bases between the germline ends. Germline CDR1 and CDR2: SGHTA and FQGTGA. The CDR3 is 13 amino acids. The CDR3 region has the DNA TGTGCCAGCAGCCCAGGGGCTTCAGATACGCAGTATTTT. Translation gives CASSPGASDTQYF.

The V gene is TRBV5-1, the J gene TRBJ2-5; TRBD2 aligns across 7 bases. The junction had 14 bases not matched to a gene; V was cut back by 4 bases and J by 5 bases. CDR1 and CDR2 (germline): SGHRS, YFSETQ. The CDR3 runs 16 residues. CDR3 residues: CASSRGGVGGMETQYF. CDR3 sequence (DNA): TGCGCCAGCAGCCGGGGAGGGGTCGGAGGGATGGAGACCCAGTACTTC. Full variable domain (rest looked up from reference TRBV5-1 and TRBJ2-5): KAGVTQTPRYLIKTRGQQVTLSCSPISGHRSVSWYQQTPGQGLQFLFEYFSETQRNKGNFPGRFSGRQFSNSRSEMNVSTLELGDSALYLCASSRGGVGGMETQYFGPGTRLLVL.